The text below deals with one T cell receptor (beta chain). Its target is unknown. In germline, CDR1 is MNHEY, CDR2 SMNVEV (reference sequence). Trimming stripped 2 bases from V and 3 bases from J, with 10 bases between. The CDR3 totals 14 residues. These data come from a study of TIL therapy for anti-PD-1-resistant metastatic lung cancer. Overall study context: Median patient age was about 55, ranging roughly 38-75 years. Median tumor mutation burden was roughly 1.5 mutations per megabase.

Sequencing used immunoSEQ v3. Libraries were sequenced to around 2 million read pairs (survey) or 5-6 million (deep). Here immunoSEQ multiplex PCR was the method, and the copy in TCRdb shows in-frame clones only, minus some. The sample lists some 57,000 clones, 80% to 90% seen once, with just over 2.5% in the top ten. Time point: pre-treatment sample, taken before nivolumab and TIL therapy. Whole-study results and caveats: Patients were highly selected, enriched for treatment-naive, never-smoker and oncogene-addicted cases.

This clonotype was sampled from a person aged 25 to 79 with non-small cell lung cancer. This sample comprised blood, obtained at baseline. V usage is TRBV27 and J usage is TRBJ1-1; D is perhaps TRBD1 (6 bases). The DNA of the CDR3 is TGTGCCAGCAGTTTAACGGGGGGGCACACTGAAGCTTTCTTT. It translates to CASSLTGGHTEAFF.